The present entry profiles one T cell receptor (beta chain) with its context. The CDR3 is 13 residues long. Germline CDR1 is MNHEY and CDR2 is SMNVEV (reference sequence). V lost 4 bases and J 7 bases, leaving 13 bases between the germline ends. The record originates from a study of blood T cell repertoires in COVID-19. TCRdb's table, derived via immunoSEQ multiplex PCR, lists solely in-frame clones and lacks some. The table records approximately 57,000 clones, roughly four fifths of them present only once. Sequenced: peripheral blood. This TCR came from a woman of 80 years or more with acute or convalescent COVID-19. The chain uses TRBV27 and TRBJ1-2; possible D gene TRBD1, 5 bases. The CDR3 sequence is CASSYAGSSGYTF. Written as DNA, the CDR3 is TGTGCCAGCAGTTATGCAGGGTCGAGTGGCTACACCTTC.